The rows below give T cell receptor beta chains drawn from one sample of a study of T cell repertoires in cytomegalovirus infection. These TCRs' antigens remain unknown. TCRdb passed the reads through MiXCR, listing each CDR3 protein once. This table holds hundreds of thousands of distinct CDR3 sequences, roughly 36% found once. Sequencing used cultured PBMCs, obtained from culture after CMV antigen stimulation. These receptors were collected from a human donor in good health (CMV status not recorded). Some clones in this sample may be carry-over from other donors' samples. Each CDR3 is given with its conserved first and last residue. D genes are given only for firm matches. The listing skips clone size in some rows; elsewhere it reads once, few, many or a size class.

clone_size j_call d_call cdr3_length v_call cdr3_nt cdr3_aa
few TRBJ2-7 TRBD1 13 TRBV20-1 TGCAGTGCTAGTTCAGGGGGCGCAGACGAGCAGTACTTC CSASSGGADEQYF
NA TRBJ1-1 NA 13 TRBV20-1 TGCAGTGCTGGGAGGGGGGTATCAGTTGAAGCTTTCTTT CSAGRGVSVEAFF
NA TRBJ1-6 NA 14 TRBV12-3/TRBV12-4 TGTGCCAGCAGTTTCGGGGGGTGGAATTCACCCCTCCACTTT CASSFGGWNSPLHF
NA TRBJ1-3 NA 15 TRBV20-1 TGCAGTGTCTCAGTATCCCCACTTTCTGGAAACACCATATATTTT CSVSVSPLSGNTIYF
NA TRBJ2-1 TRBD1 15 TRBV9 TGTGCCAGCAGCGTGAGGACAGGGTTCTTAAATGAGCAGTTCTTC CASSVRTGFLNEQFF
NA TRBJ2-1 NA 14 TRBV7-2 TGTGCCAGCAGACCAAAACCCTCCGACAATGAGCAGTTCTTC CASRPKPSDNEQFF
few TRBJ2-5 NA 13 TRBV11-1 TGTGCCAGCAGCTTAACCCCGGAAGAGACCCAGTACTTC CASSLTPEETQYF
few TRBJ2-5 NA 10 TRBV7-9 TGTGCCAGCGGCGTAGAGACCCAGTACTTC CASGVETQYF
NA TRBJ2-1 NA 16 TRBV10-3 TGTGCCATCAGTGACCCCGGAGGAGCTTCATACAATGAGCAGTTCTTC CAISDPGGASYNEQFF
NA TRBJ2-6 NA 20 TRBV19 TGTGCCAGTAGTATAAGGGGGGTGGATCTGGCGGGCACTGGGGCCAACGTCCTGACTTTC CASSIRGVDLAGTGANVLTF
once TRBJ2-7 TRBD2 13 TRBV20-1 TGCAGTGCTAGACCGCAGCGGGAATACGAGCAGTACTTC CSARPQREYEQYF
NA TRBJ1-2 TRBD1 15 TRBV4-3 TGCGCCAGCAGCCAATTAGGGACAGGGAACGAAGGCTACACCTTC CASSQLGTGNEGYTF
NA TRBJ2-3 NA 14 TRBV2 TGTGCCAGCAGCCCATTAACGGGATCAGATACGCAGTATTTT CASSPLTGSDTQYF
NA TRBJ2-1 TRBD2 15 TRBV20-1 TGCAGTGCTTCCCGCGGACTAGCGGGGGGAAATGAGCAGTTCTTC CSASRGLAGGNEQFF
NA TRBJ2-7 NA 15 TRBV6-2/TRBV6-3 TGTGCCAGCAGTTACGATCGTGGGGGGAGATACGAGCAGTACTTC CASSYDRGGRYEQYF
once TRBJ1-4 NA 16 TRBV6-6 TGTGCCAGCAGTTACTCGATTTTCCTGACTAATGAAAAACTGTTTTTT CASSYSIFLTNEKLFF
few TRBJ2-3 NA 13 TRBV19 TGTGCCAGTAGTATTAGGTCCGGTCGTACGCAGTATTTT CASSIRSGRTQYF
NA TRBJ1-3 NA 16 TRBV7-2 TGTGCCAGCAGCTTAGACGGGCCGACGGTTGGAAACACCATATATTTT CASSLDGPTVGNTIYF
many TRBJ1-5 NA 13 TRBV7-2 TGTGCCAGCAGCTTAGACGGAACCGTGCCCCAGCATTTT CASSLDGTVPQHF
NA TRBJ2-1 NA 14 TRBV6-1 TGTGCCAGCAGGCAAGGGGGGGCTGTGAATGAGCAGTTCTTC CASRQGGAVNEQFF
NA TRBJ2-1 TRBD2 16 TRBV7-9 TGTGCCAGCAGCTTGCGGACTAGCGGGAGGCACAATGAGCAGTTCTTC CASSLRTSGRHNEQFF
NA TRBJ2-7 NA 14 TRBV12-5 TGTGCTAGTGGTTTGCCGACCCAGGGGTACGAGCAGTACTTC CASGLPTQGYEQYF
NA TRBJ1-6 TRBD1 14 TRBV7-9 TGTGCCAGCACCCAGGAGACAGGGGGTTCACCCCTCCACTTT CASTQETGGSPLHF
few TRBJ1-1 NA 13 TRBV10-2 TGCGCCAGCAGGAGCTCGACGAACACTGAAGCTTTCTTT CASRSSTNTEAFF
few TRBJ2-1 NA 14 TRBV2 TGTGCCAGCATTTTACACCGAGCATACAATGAGCAGTTCTTC CASILHRAYNEQFF
NA TRBJ2-7 TRBD2 15 TRBV6-2/TRBV6-3 TGTGCCAGCAGTGTACCCTCTAGCGGAACCTACGAGCAGTACTTC CASSVPSSGTYEQYF
few TRBJ1-3 NA 13 TRBV6-6 TGTGCCACCGATGGGGGGGCTGGAAACACCATATATTTT CATDGGAGNTIYF
NA TRBJ2-1 TRBD2 19 TRBV20-1 TGCAGTGCTAGAGATCCCGGGACTAGCGGGAGGGCCTCCTACAATGAGCAGTTCTTC CSARDPGTSGRASYNEQFF
few TRBJ2-2 NA 16 TRBV24-1 TGTGCCACCAGTGACCGAACCCAGGGTTTCGCCGGGGAGCTGTTTTTT CATSDRTQGFAGELFF
few TRBJ2-7 NA 12 TRBV7-9 TGTGCCAGCGTAGTGGGCGGTGGCGAGCAGTACTTC CASVVGGGEQYF
once TRBJ2-5 NA 13 TRBV2 TGTGCCAGCATTAGTAACTACGGGGAGACCCAGCACTTC CASISNYGETQHF
NA TRBJ1-1 TRBD1 13 TRBV29-1 TGCAGCGTCGGGACAGGGGAAAACACTGAAGCTTTCTTT CSVGTGENTEAFF
NA TRBJ1-1 NA 16 TRBV7-2 TGTGCCAGCAGCTTAGGCTTTGGGGAAGGGTACACTGAAGCTTTCTTT CASSLGFGEGYTEAFF
NA TRBJ2-7 NA 11 TRBV29-1 TGCAGCGTTGTAAGGACTGGCGAGCAGTACTTC CSVVRTGEQYF
NA TRBJ2-7 NA 16 TRBV7-2 TGTGCCAGCAGCTTAGCTGGGACCACCACCTCCTACGAGCAGTACTTC CASSLAGTTTSYEQYF
few TRBJ1-5 NA 15 TRBV19 TGTGCCAGTAAGTGGCAGTTCAATAGCAATCAGCCCCAGCATTTT CASKWQFNSNQPQHF
NA TRBJ2-7 NA 14 TRBV5-4 TGTGCCAGCAGCTCCCCAGACAGGTCGCGGGAGCAGTACTTC CASSSPDRSREQYF
NA TRBJ2-7 TRBD2 14 TRBV28 TGTGCCAGCAGTTTGGTCCGGGGGGTTGGCGAGCAGTACTTC CASSLVRGVGEQYF
NA TRBJ2-5 TRBD1 15 TRBV7-6 TGTGCCAGCAGCTTAGCCGAGGGGGCACGGGAGACCCAGTACTTC CASSLAEGARETQYF
NA TRBJ2-1 TRBD2 15 TRBV5-4 TGTGCCATCCCCTCGCCGGGGGGTGCTTACAATGAGCAGTTCTTC CAIPSPGGAYNEQFF
many TRBJ1-6 TRBD1 14 TRBV7-2 TGTGCCAGCAGCCTGACAGGGGTCAATTCACCCCTCCACTTT CASSLTGVNSPLHF
NA TRBJ2-2 NA 15 TRBV19 TGTGCCATCCGAGGAGGGGGGCGGTTCTCCGGGGAGCTGTTTTTT CAIRGGGRFSGELFF
NA TRBJ1-2 TRBD1 14 TRBV7-9 TGTGCCAGCAGCGCCTCAGGGGGAGACTATGGCTACACCTTC CASSASGGDYGYTF
NA TRBJ2-7 NA 14 TRBV7-8 TGTGCCAGCACCGCCGTCAGGGGAGGTTACGAGCAGTACTTC CASTAVRGGYEQYF
NA TRBJ2-1 TRBD1 15 TRBV5-1 TGCGCCAGCAGCTTGGTGGGACAGGGTCCCAATGAGCAGTTCTTC CASSLVGQGPNEQFF
NA TRBJ1-2 NA 12 TRBV12-3/TRBV12-4 TGTGCCAGCAGTTTACAAGCCTATGGCTACACCTTC CASSLQAYGYTF
many TRBJ1-5 NA 13 TRBV7-8 TGTGCCAGCCCCCCAGCAGTGAATCAGCCCCAGCATTTT CASPPAVNQPQHF
NA TRBJ1-2 NA 15 TRBV15 TGTGCCACCAGCAGAGATCCAGGGCCTAACTATGGCTACACCTTC CATSRDPGPNYGYTF
NA TRBJ1-2 NA 15 TRBV7-4 TGTGCCAGCAGCTTAGAAGGTTCGGCAAACTATGGCTACACCTTC CASSLEGSANYGYTF
few TRBJ1-3 NA 14 TRBV6-2/TRBV6-3 TGTGCCAGCGGAACAGGAGGCTCGGGAAACACCATATATTTT CASGTGGSGNTIYF
NA TRBJ1-4 NA 15 TRBV3-1 TGTGCCAGCAGCCGTAGTGTTGCAACTAATGAAAAACTGTTTTTT CASSRSVATNEKLFF